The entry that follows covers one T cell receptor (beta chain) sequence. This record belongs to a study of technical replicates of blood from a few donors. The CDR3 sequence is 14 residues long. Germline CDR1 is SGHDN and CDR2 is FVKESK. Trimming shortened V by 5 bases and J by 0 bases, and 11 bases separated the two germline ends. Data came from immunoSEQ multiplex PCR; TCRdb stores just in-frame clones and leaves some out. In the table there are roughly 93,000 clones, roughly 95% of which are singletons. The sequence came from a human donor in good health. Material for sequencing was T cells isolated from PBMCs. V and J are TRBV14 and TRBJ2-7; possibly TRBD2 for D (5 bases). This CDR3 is CASSSGPLSYEQYF. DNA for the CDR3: TGTGCCAGCAGCAGCGGACCTCTCTCCTACGAGCAGTACTTC.